This TCR beta chain was captured in a study of blood T cell repertoires in COVID-19. CDR3 size: 15 residues. From germline, CDR1 is GTSNPN and CDR2 SVGIG (reference sequence). V gave up 4 bases and J gave up 3 bases, with 19 bases separating them. Across about two dozen US areas, participants ranged in age from roughly 18 to 95 years. Using immunoSEQ multiplex PCR, the repertoire was profiled, and TCRdb retains in-frame clones only, with some absent. The repertoire consists of over 110,000 clones, with around 87% occurring once and the leading ten covering about 11%. This clonotype was sampled from a man aged 55 to 70 who had recovered from COVID-19. Input material: PBMCs or T cells enriched from blood (not recorded which). The V and J genes are TRBV30 and TRBJ2-7, with D possibly being TRBD2 (6 bases). CDR3 protein: CAWKGRTPWGYEQYF. The DNA for the CDR3 is TGTGCCTGGAAGGGGAGGACACCCTGGGGCTACGAGCAGTACTTC.